The 29 T cell receptor beta chains given below trace back to one sample, sequenced in a study. TCRdb re-analysed the reads in MiXCR, keeping a single row per CDR3 protein. The table lists a few thousand distinct CDR3 sequences, 9.5% to 10% of them singletons, with about 32% in the top ten. Sequencing was carried out using CD4+ T cells from peripheral blood. These receptors were obtained from a human donor with rheumatoid arthritis.

The genes are TRBV2 and TRBJ2-3; 7 nucleotides line up with TRBD1. Germline V gene data show CDR1 as SNHLY and CDR2 as FYNNEI. The V and J ends lost 5 bases and 6 bases, in that order; junction bases with no gene match: 5. CDR3 length equals 13 residues. The CDR3 DNA follows: TGTGCCAGCAGTAAGACAGGGATGGATACGCAGTATTTT. Its protein is CASSKTGMDTQYF.

Turning to this clonotype: Because it lacks the conserved phenylalanine or tryptophan at the end, this CDR3 is likely a read error. This chain uses TRBV13 with TRBJ1-2; 7 bases match TRBD1. Germline V gene data show CDR1 as PRHDT and CDR2 as FYEKMQ (reference sequence). The length of the CDR3 is 15 residues. With 3 bases clipped from V and 8 bases from J, the junction kept 12 bases outside the gene matches. The chain's CDR3 is CASSFYHVPGGGYTL. The DNA for the CDR3 is TGTGCCAGCAGCTTCTATCACGTCCCAGGGGGGGGCTACACCTTA.

This clonotype was seen ten or more times. The chain employs TRBV29-1 and TRBJ2-1; D is possibly TRBD1 (6 bases). The CDR3 length is 12 residues. Germline loops: CDR1 SQVTM, CDR2 ANQGSEA. V lost 7 bases and J lost 9, with 16 bases in between. The CDR3 region has the DNA TGCAGCGCTGGGGGACAAAGGGGTGAGCAGTTCTTC. Its translation: CSAGGQRGEQFF.

This sequence joins TRBV20-1 and TRBJ2-5, with D tentatively TRBD1 or TRBD2 (5 bases each). V shed 3 bases and J shed 5 bases, with 13 bases lying between them. The CDR3 is made up of 13 amino acids. Germline values: CDR1 DFQATT, CDR2 SNEGSKA (reference sequence). The CDR3 region has the DNA TGCAGTGCTAGGCAGGGCGGCGGGGAGACCCAGTACTTC. Protein: CSARQGGGETQYF.

By share of the sample, this clonotype is medium-sized. The CDR3 sequence is CASSEGTKAKNIQYF. The CDR3 nucleotides read TGTGCCAGTAGTGAGGGTACGAAAGCCAAAAACATTCAGTACTTC. J is TRBJ2-4 and V is TRBV19; D might be TRBD2 (5 bases). This CDR3 comprises 15 residues. The germline V gene encodes CDR1 LNHDA and CDR2 SQIVND (reference sequence). Trimming removed 5 bases at V and 0 bases at J, with 11 bases between.

This clonotype was counted at least ten times. The rearrangement links TRBV11-2 to TRBJ1-2; D is unresolved. Germline-derived CDR1 and CDR2 are SGHAT and FQNNGV. The V gene lost 5 bases and the J gene lost 2 bases, with 6 bases spanning the gap. The CDR3 is made up of 12 amino acids. CDR3 residues: CASSPLNYGYTF. Here the CDR3 DNA reads TGTGCCAGCAGCCCGCTGAACTATGGCTACACCTTC.

DNA for the CDR3: TGTGCCAGCAGCCCATTGGCGGCTAGCGACAATACCGGGGAGCTGTTTTTT. This codes for CASSPLAASDNTGELFF. The J gene is TRBJ2-2, the V gene TRBV14, with D possibly being TRBD2 (6 bases). V lost 4 bases and J 5 bases, leaving 20 bases between the germline ends. Germline CDR1 SGHDN, CDR2 FVKESK. The CDR3 consists of 17 residues.

This clonotype was found a few times. CDR3 nucleotides: TGTGCCAGCAGTGCGGGGGGGAGGGGGCGCCGAGAGACCCAGTACTTC. It encodes CASSAGGRGRRETQYF. The J gene is TRBJ2-5, the V gene TRBV28; 9 nucleotides align to TRBD2. This CDR3 has 16 amino acids. The junction had 11 bases not matched to a gene; V was cut back by 5 bases and J by 4 bases. In germline, CDR1 is MDHEN, CDR2 SYDVKM.

By share, this clonotype counts as medium-sized. The chain recombines TRBV18 with TRBJ2-7, with 10 bases lining up with TRBD1. Germline V gene sequence: CDR1 KGHSH, CDR2 LQKENI. The CDR3 is made up of 15 amino acids. The V gene end was trimmed by 5 bases and the J gene end by 6 bases; junction bases not matched to a gene: 10. CDR3 amino acids: CASSAGTGEAGEQYF. The CDR3 coding sequence is TGTGCCAGCTCAGCCGGGACAGGGGAGGCGGGCGAGCAGTACTTC.

By its share, this clonotype is medium-sized. The chain couples TRBV6-2 or TRBV6-3 to TRBJ2-7, with TRBD1 matching over 7 bases. V trimming: 2 bases; J trimming: 0 bases; junction bases outside the gene matches: 4. The germline CDR1 and CDR2 sequences are MNHEY and SVGEGT. The CDR3 contains 15 residues. As DNA, the CDR3 is TGTGCCAGCAGTTACCAGACAGGGTACTCCTACGAGCAGTACTTC. Residues: CASSYQTGYSYEQYF.

This clonotype is large. V usage is TRBV11-2 and J usage is TRBJ2-5, with 9 bases matching TRBD1. J gave up 5 bases and V 8 bases, and 12 bases lay outside the gene matches. The CDR3 runs 15 residues. Germline lookup yields CDR1 SGHAT and CDR2 FQNNGV. CDR3 DNA: TGTGCCAGCCAACGGGGACAGGGATTAAGGGAGACCCAGTACTTC. As protein: CASQRGQGLRETQYF.

This clonotype is classed as medium-sized. At one boundary the junction diverges from the germline segment, which might be a read error. The V and J genes are TRBV6-6 and TRBJ2-7, with D perhaps TRBD1 or TRBD2 (5 bases each). The CDR3 totals 11 residues. From germline, CDR1 is MNHNY and CDR2 SVGAGI (reference sequence). The CDR3 loop is CASSYEGQGHF. For the CDR3, the DNA is TGTGCCAGCAGTTACGAGGGGCAGGGCCACTTC.

The chain has TRBV27 and TRBJ1-6; D ambiguous. The germline gives CDR1 MNHEY, CDR2 SMNVEV (reference sequence). The CDR3 is made up of 15 amino acids. V was shortened by 6 bases and J by 5 bases, with 14 bases between the two germline ends. The CDR3, as DNA: TGTGCCAGCAGCTTTGTACGGGCCAATAATTCACCCCTCCACTTT. It encodes CASSFVRANNSPLHF.

This clonotype was seen only a few times. The chain employs TRBV21-1 and TRBJ2-1. TRBV21-1 is a recognized pseudogene. This CDR3 region has 12 residues. The DNA of the CDR3 is TGTGCCAGCAGCAAAGCGGTTAATGAGCAGTTCTTC. This codes for CASSKAVNEQFF.

This clonotype ranks as medium-sized. The chain is built from TRBV27 and TRBJ2-5; D unresolved. Trimming left V 2 bases short and J 1 base short, with 5 bases between. This CDR3 has 13 amino acids. Germline V lookup: CDR1 MNHEY, CDR2 SMNVEV (reference sequence). CDR3 amino acids: CASSLTFQETQYF. CDR3 nucleotides: TGTGCCAGCAGTTTAACATTCCAAGAGACCCAGTACTTC.

This clonotype has ten or more counts. This chain joins TRBV20-1 and TRBJ2-7; 8 positions match TRBD1. This CDR3 has 15 residues. J lost 0 bases, V lost 0 bases, and 4 bases had no gene match. CDR1 and CDR2 (germline): DFQATT, SNEGSKA (reference sequence). The chain's CDR3 is CSARDTGGSSYEQYF. CDR3 coding DNA: TGCAGTGCTAGAGATACAGGGGGGAGCTCCTACGAGCAGTACTTC.

This clonotype is classed as medium-sized. The chain couples TRBV7-8 to TRBJ2-5; D unresolved. The germline gives CDR1 SGHVS, CDR2 FQNEAQ. The CDR3 sequence is 14 residues long. Trimming stripped 1 base from V and 6 bases from J, with 12 bases between. Written as DNA, the CDR3 is TGTGCCAGCAGCTTAGGTAACGGCTGGAAGACCCAGTACTTC. It specifies CASSLGNGWKTQYF.

This clonotype occurred a few times. J is TRBJ1-1 and V is TRBV30; TRBD1 matches 9 bases. V gave up 2 bases and J gave up 1 base; unmatched junction bases: 2. CDR1 and CDR2 (germline): GTSNPN, SVGIG (reference sequence). This CDR3 contains 14 residues. CDR3 residues: CAWSPGQGNTEAFF. DNA of the CDR3: TGTGCCTGGAGTCCGGGACAGGGGAACACTGAAGCTTTCTTT. Together with reference TRBV30 and TRBJ1-1, the CDR3 gives the full variable domain: SQTIHQWPATLVQPVGSPLSLECTVEGTSNPNLYWYRQAAGRGLQLLFYSVGIGQISSEVPQNLSASRPQDRQFILSSKKLLLSDSGFYLCAWSPGQGNTEAFFGQGTRLTVV.

By share, this clonotype ranks as medium-sized. The chain is built from TRBV20-1 and TRBJ2-5, with a weak D call TRBD1 (6 bases). Germline CDR1 DFQATT, CDR2 SNEGSKA (reference sequence). CDR3 length: 13 residues. V dropped 3 bases and J dropped 2 bases, with 10 bases sitting between them. As DNA, the CDR3 is TGCAGTGCTAGTCGGACAGATCAAGAGACCCAGTACTTC. Encoded protein: CSASRTDQETQYF.

By share of the sample, this clonotype is medium-sized (0.01 to 0.1%). The rearrangement joins TRBV6-2 or TRBV6-3 to TRBJ1-2, with TRBD1 as a possible D gene (5 bases). The V end was cut by 6 bases, the J end by 3 bases, with 14 bases between. This CDR3 contains 14 residues. Germline CDR1 MNHEY, CDR2 SVGEGT. The chain's CDR3 is CASREHGTDYGYTF. The CDR3 DNA is TGTGCCAGCAGGGAACACGGGACTGACTATGGCTACACCTTC.

This clonotype is categorized as medium-sized. The chain is built from TRBV5-1 and TRBJ1-2, with D perhaps TRBD1 (5 bases). The CDR3 loop spans 13 amino acids. Germline V gene lookup returns CDR1 SGHRS and CDR2 YFSETQ. Between the trimmed V and J ends, which lost 0 bases and 10 bases, there was a span of 13 bases. CDR3 sequence: CASSLAGTDDYTF. The CDR3 DNA reads TGCGCCAGCAGCTTGGCCGGGACTGATGACTACACCTTC.

This clonotype is categorized as medium-sized. The V gene is TRBV20-1, the J gene TRBJ1-5, with D perhaps TRBD1 (6 bases). This CDR3 contains 15 residues. The germline V gene encodes CDR1 DFQATT and CDR2 SNEGSKA (reference sequence). Deletions cut 1 base from V and 3 bases from J, with 13 bases between. The CDR3 bases are TGCAGTGCTAGAGTAGGGGGGGGGTTCAATCAGCCCCAGCATTTT. This gives the protein CSARVGGGFNQPQHF.

This clonotype is medium-sized by share. The chain is built from TRBV12-3 or TRBV12-4 and TRBJ1-5, with 9 bases identical to TRBD1. The ends lost 3 bases at V and 5 bases at J; junction bases unmatched: 5. The CDR3 is made up of 15 amino acids. The DNA of the CDR3 is TGTGCCAGCAGTTTCCGTAGACAGGGGGATCAGCCCCAGCATTTT. Encoded protein: CASSFRRQGDQPQHF.

This chain links TRBV2 with TRBJ2-3, with TRBD1 identical over 8 bases. CDR3 length: 15 residues. Per germline, CDR1 SNHLY and CDR2 FYNNEI. Trimming cost V 7 bases and J 5 bases; bases outside gene matches: 11. The CDR3 DNA reads as TGTGCCAGCAATCTGACACCACAGGGGGGAGATACGCAGTATTTT. It is translated as CASNLTPQGGDTQYF.

The rearrangement links TRBV19 to TRBJ1-2; TRBD1 agrees at 8 bases. Unmatched junction bases numbered 4, after V lost 6 bases and J lost 7 bases. This CDR3 comprises 12 residues. CDR1 LNHDA and CDR2 SQIVND come from the germline V gene (reference sequence). This CDR3 reads CASRTGDSGYTF. For the CDR3, the DNA is TGTGCCAGTAGGACAGGGGATTCTGGCTACACCTTC.

Within the sample, this clonotype is medium-sized. This chain uses TRBV5-4 with TRBJ2-1, with 9 positions matching TRBD1. The CDR3 spans 16 residues. The trim removed 4 bases at V and 0 bases at J, leaving 5 bases unmatched. Germline V gives CDR1 SGHNT, CDR2 YYREEE (reference sequence). DNA for the CDR3: TGTGCCAGCAGCACCCCGGGACAGGGCTCCTACAATGAGCAGTTCTTC. Protein: CASSTPGQGSYNEQFF.

This clonotype is medium-sized in the sample. The V and J genes are TRBV4-2 and TRBJ2-7; TRBD2 agrees at 8 bases. With V trimmed by 5 bases and J by 2 bases, 5 bases remained unmatched. CDR1 and CDR2 from the germline V gene are LGHNA and YNFKEQ. CDR3 length equals 14 residues. Here the CDR3 reads CASSEVAGPYEQYF. DNA for the CDR3: TGTGCCAGCAGCGAGGTAGCGGGGCCCTACGAGCAGTACTTC.

This clonotype qualifies as medium-sized (0.01 to 0.1%). This rearrangement joins TRBV20-1 to TRBJ2-1; 7 bases line up with TRBD2. The CDR3 runs 14 residues. V lost 3 bases and J lost 7; bases outside the gene matches: 9. Germline-derived CDR1 and CDR2 are DFQATT and SNEGSKA (reference sequence). CDR3 DNA: TGCAGTGCTAGTGGACTAGGGGCGAAGAATGAGCAGTTCTTC. Its translation: CSASGLGAKNEQFF.

Within the sample, this clonotype is medium-sized. The chain links TRBV5-6 to TRBJ2-7; no firm D call. The CDR3 covers 14 residues. Germline CDR1 and CDR2: SGHDT and YYEEEE. V gave up 5 bases and J gave up 0 bases, with 12 bases separating them. The CDR3 here is CASRGRATSYEQYF. CDR3 in DNA: TGTGCCAGCAGGGGCAGAGCCACCTCCTACGAGCAGTACTTC.